The clone carrying this T cell receptor (beta chain) has ten or more counts. The data were obtained in a study of identical twins. TCRdb passed the 5' RACE reads through MiXCR, listing each CDR3 protein once. The table records hundreds of thousands of distinct CDR3 sequences, around 20% of them present only once. The germline V gene encodes CDR1 SGHTS and CDR2 YDEGEE. The CDR3 length is 12 residues. V shed 5 bases and J 6 bases; nucleotides not matched to a gene: 2. Separately, the same data were catalogued under a study of T cells expressing NK-cell markers. From that second work: Restriction of sorting to alpha-beta TCR T cells was accomplished in several experiments using an anti-gamma-delta TCR antibody.

This receptor was identified in a young woman in good health. The V and J genes are TRBV5-8 and TRBJ2-1; 7 bases line up with TRBD2. Sequencing was performed on PBMCs. CDR3: CASRSGINEQFF. Written as DNA, the CDR3 is TGTGCCAGCAGAAGCGGGATCAATGAGCAGTTCTTC.